Below are 16 T cell receptor beta chains sequenced from a single sample in a study of blood T cells in healthy people across ages (dated by TCRdb to about 2015). The method was 5' RACE. The reads were generated on an Illumina HiSeq 2500. The second PCR ran for about 6 to 12 cycles and used a J-beta primer mix along with a sample-barcoded 5' primer. TCRdb reran the public reads through fastp at Q25 and MiXCR, keeping productive beta chains. Records with the same CDR3 protein are collapsed into one entry carrying the most frequent genes and DNA. Present in this sample are around 780,000 distinct CDR3 sequences, about 56% of which were seen just once. The ten largest account for under 30% of the sample. Sequenced material: blood. The receptors stem from a man aged 40-49 years in good health.

V usage is TRBV7-2 and J usage is TRBJ2-7; D remains ambiguous. CDR1 SGHTA and CDR2 FQGNSA come from the germline V gene. The CDR3 has 14 residues. V was clipped by 5 bases and J by 2 bases, with 13 bases between them. CDR3 nucleotides: TGTGCCAGCAGCGCCGCCCCAAATCCCTACGAGCAGTACTTC. It specifies CASSAAPNPYEQYF.

The chain links TRBV12-3 or TRBV12-4 to TRBJ2-6; D unclear. This CDR3 region has 11 residues. The V gene lost 4 bases and the J gene lost 14 bases, with 9 bases spanning the gap. As DNA, the CDR3 is TGTGCCAGCAGTTCCCCCCCGATCCTGACTTTC. As protein: CASSSPPILTF.

The chain has TRBV12-3 or TRBV12-4 and TRBJ2-7; 8 bases map to TRBD1. This CDR3 is built from 17 residues. Trimming removed 9 bases from V and 2 bases from J; junction bases left unmatched: 18. The CDR3 sequence is CARSRGQGSRFTYEQYF. CDR3 in DNA: TGTGCCAGGTCTCGAGGACAGGGAAGCCGATTTACCTACGAGCAGTACTTC.

V and J are TRBV11-3 and TRBJ2-1; either TRBD1 or TRBD2 may supply D (5 bases each). V was clipped by 4 bases and J by 5 bases, with 21 bases between them. This CDR3 is 17 amino acids long. Looked up from germline, CDR1 is SGHNT and CDR2 is YENEEA. This chain's CDR3 is CASSSNGVAATDNEQFF. The CDR3 bases are TGTGCCAGCAGCTCCAACGGGGTGGCAGCGACAGACAATGAGCAGTTCTTC.

The chain combines TRBV28 with TRBJ1-6; D is unclear. CDR1 and CDR2 from the germline V gene are MDHEN and SYDVKM. The CDR3 loop spans 15 amino acids. V lost 7 bases, J lost 9 bases, and 19 bases lay in between. The CDR3 reads CASTVLPYASSPLHF. Here the CDR3 DNA reads TGTGCCAGCACCGTTTTACCGTATGCCAGTTCACCCCTCCACTTT.

This sequence joins TRBV28 and TRBJ2-7; 7 nucleotides match TRBD2. The CDR3 has 14 amino acids. Losses at the gene ends were 6 bases for V and 0 bases for J; bases not matched to a gene: 5. CDR1 and CDR2 from the germline V gene are MDHEN and SYDVKM. The CDR3 region has the DNA TGTGCCAGCAGCCGGGGGGAAAGCTCCTACGAGCAGTACTTC. Amino acids: CASSRGESSYEQYF.

This clonotype was counted many times. The rearrangement links TRBV20-1 to TRBJ2-3, with TRBD2 as a possible D gene (6 bases). Trimming pared 0 bases from V and 2 bases from J, leaving 24 bases between. Germline values: CDR1 DFQATT, CDR2 SNEGSKA (reference sequence). The CDR3 has 19 amino acids. The CDR3 protein is CSARDEFGIAGGLTDTQYF. CDR3 sequence (DNA): TGCAGTGCTAGAGACGAATTTGGGATAGCAGGAGGGCTCACAGATACGCAGTATTTT.

This clonotype was seen ten or more times. The chain has TRBV5-6 and TRBJ2-3, with D unresolved. This CDR3 has 15 residues. Germline CDR1 SGHDT, CDR2 YYEEEE. V was cut by 2 bases and J by 4 bases, with 14 bases left in between. The CDR3 bases are TGTGCCAGCAGCTTTCCAACCGCGAATCCAGATACGCAGTATTTT. It encodes CASSFPTANPDTQYF. The variable domain in full, with the rest retrieved from reference TRBV5-6 and TRBJ2-3, is DAGVTQSPTHLIKTRGQQVTLRCSPKSGHDTVSWYQQALGQGPQFIFQYYEEEERQRGNFPDRFSGHQFPNYSSELNVNALLLGDSALYLCASSFPTANPDTQYFGPGTRLTVL.

The chain is built from TRBV5-1 and TRBJ2-1; 15 bases match TRBD2. The CDR3 consists of 18 residues. V lost 5 bases and J lost 0; bases outside the gene matches: 6. Germline V gives CDR1 SGHRS, CDR2 YFSETQ. The CDR3 reads CASREGLAGGYSYNEQFF. DNA of the CDR3: TGCGCCAGCAGAGAAGGACTAGCGGGGGGGTACTCCTACAATGAGCAGTTCTTC.

The chain links TRBV28 to TRBJ1-6; D is unclear. Trimming removed 2 bases from V and 10 bases from J, with 6 bases in between. The germline CDR1 and CDR2 sequences are MDHEN and SYDVKM. CDR3 length equals 12 residues. CDR3 nucleotides: TGTGCCAGCAGTTTACCCCCCTCACCCCTCCACTTT. Protein sequence: CASSLPPSPLHF.

The genes are TRBV4-2 and TRBJ2-7; 8 bases are a match to TRBD1. Unmatched junction bases numbered 4, after V lost 0 bases and J lost 3 bases. Germline V CDR1 and CDR2: LGHNA, YNFKEQ. The CDR3 sequence is 15 residues long. CDR3 protein: CASSQEGTGVYEQYF. The CDR3, as DNA: TGTGCCAGCAGCCAAGAAGGGACAGGAGTCTACGAGCAGTACTTC.

The chain combines TRBV18 with TRBJ2-7; maybe TRBD2 (5 bases). Germline CDR1 KGHSH, CDR2 LQKENI. The CDR3 runs 13 residues. V was pared by 4 bases and J by 2 bases, with 9 bases between. The CDR3: CASSRTAPYEQYF. CDR3 bases: TGTGCCAGCTCACGGACTGCGCCCTACGAGCAGTACTTC.

The CDR3 spells CSARDPRTGAYNEQFF. The DNA for the CDR3 is TGCAGTGCTAGAGATCCTAGGACAGGGGCCTACAATGAGCAGTTCTTC. The chain recombines TRBV20-1 with TRBJ2-1; 9 bases match TRBD1. The germline gives CDR1 DFQATT, CDR2 SNEGSKA (reference sequence). The CDR3 has 16 amino acids. Unmatched junction bases numbered 5, after V lost 0 bases and J lost 2 bases.

The V and J genes are TRBV6-1 and TRBJ2-5; the match to TRBD2 covers 9 bases. The germline gives CDR1 MNHNS, CDR2 SASEGT. Unmatched junction bases numbered 9, after V lost 2 bases and J lost 5 bases. The CDR3 has 16 residues. CDR3 amino acids: CASSEPTSGSPETQYF. The CDR3 DNA sequence: TGTGCCAGCAGTGAACCGACTAGCGGATCCCCGGAGACCCAGTACTTC.

The chain is built from TRBV7-2 and TRBJ1-4; 8 positions match TRBD1. CDR1 is SGHTA, CDR2 FQGNSA, per germline. Losses at the gene ends were 5 bases for V and 7 bases for J; bases not matched to a gene: 12. CDR3 length: 16 residues. CDR3 coding DNA: TGTGCCAGCAGCCCCAGGACAGGGACAGGTGCTGAAAAACTGTTTTTT. Its protein product is CASSPRTGTGAEKLFF.

V gene TRBV7-8 combines with J gene TRBJ1-2; D is possibly TRBD1 (5 bases). V lost 5 bases to trimming and J lost 5 bases, with 15 bases between them. The CDR3 has 14 residues. CDR1 and CDR2 (germline): SGHVS, FQNEAQ. CDR3 sequence reads: CASSAPGSEYGYTF. The CDR3, as DNA: TGTGCCAGCAGCGCGCCAGGGTCGGAGTATGGCTACACCTTC.